These T cell receptor beta chains were read from a single sample in a study of blood T cell repertoires in COVID-19. Sequencing was performed with immunoSEQ multiplex PCR; in TCRdb, only in-frame clones are kept and a portion is missing. The table includes about 300,000 clones, roughly 91% detected once. The source material was peripheral blood. Receptors originate from a woman in her twenties or thirties with COVID-19, enrolled during active disease. Both conserved end residues are part of each CDR3. The D gene is left open where the match is weak. For some rows the clone size is stated as once, few or many, or as a class when expanded; others skip it.

>TRBV15|TRBJ1-1|NA|NA
CATSSRLSLNTEAFF
TGTGCCACCAGCAGCAGACTCAGTCTGAACACTGAAGCTTTCTTT
>TRBV7-2|TRBJ1-1|NA|NA
CASSLAEGTEAFF
TGTGCCAGCAGCTTAGCTGAGGGCACTGAAGCTTTCTTT
>TRBV5-4|TRBJ2-5|NA|TRBD1
CASSPGQGSLQETQYF
TGTGCCAGCAGCCCCGGACAGGGGTCCCTTCAAGAGACCCAGTACTTC
>TRBV24-1|TRBJ1-5|NA|NA
CATSDSQALPQHF
TGTGCCACCAGTGATTCGCAGGCTCTGCCCCAGCATTTT
>TRBV9|TRBJ1-1|NA|NA
CASSVAHPATEAFF
TGTGCCAGCAGCGTAGCACACCCAGCGACTGAAGCTTTCTTT
>TRBV6-1|TRBJ1-5|NA|TRBD1
CASSVQGAYSNQPQHF
TGTGCCAGCAGTGTACAGGGGGCCTATAGCAATCAGCCCCAGCATTTT
>TRBV4-2|TRBJ1-2|NA|NA
CASSKQGRGNGYTF
TGTGCCAGCAGCAAACAAGGCAGGGGTAATGGCTACACCTTC
>TRBV7-2|TRBJ2-7|NA|NA
CASSAPGHRVSQYF
TGTGCCAGCAGCGCCCCGGGACACCGAGTGAGTCAGTACTTC
>TRBV19|TRBJ2-5|NA|NA
CASSPRGAETQYF
TGTGCCAGTAGTCCAAGAGGAGCGGAGACCCAGTACTTC
>TRBV7-9|TRBJ1-1|NA|NA
CASSYGSTEAFF
TGTGCCAGCTCGTACGGGAGCACTGAAGCTTTCTTT
>TRBV5-8|TRBJ2-3|NA|TRBD1
CASSLGTGTTDTQYF
TGTGCCAGCAGCTTGGGGACAGGGACCACAGATACGCAGTATTTT
>TRBV5-1|TRBJ2-3|NA|NA
CASTAGPTDTQYF
TGCGCCAGCACGGCGGGGCCCACAGATACGCAGTATTTT
>TRBV14|TRBJ2-5|once|TRBD2
CASSLRTGGQETQYF
TGTGCCAGCAGCCTCAGGACGGGAGGGCAAGAGACCCAGTACTTC
>TRBV7-2|TRBJ2-5|NA|NA
CASSFPGLDGGTQYF
TGTGCCAGCAGCTTTCCTGGCCTCGACGGGGGGACCCAGTACTTC
>TRBV5-1|TRBJ2-7|NA|NA
CASSTVSPSYEQYF
TGCGCCAGCAGCACGGTCTCCCCTTCCTACGAGCAGTACTTC
>TRBV9|TRBJ2-3|NA|TRBD2
CASSPRGLAGRSTDTQYF
TGTGCCAGCAGCCCGAGGGGTTTAGCGGGGCGGAGCACAGATACGCAGTATTTT
>TRBV2|TRBJ1-6|NA|TRBD1
CASRLQGQVPTLHF
TGTGCCAGCAGACTACAGGGACAGGTGCCGACCCTCCACTTT
>TRBV7-9|TRBJ2-1|NA|NA
CASIQGVALGNEQFF
TGTGCCAGCATCCAAGGAGTAGCGCTGGGGAATGAGCAGTTCTTC
>TRBV4-2|TRBJ2-4|NA|TRBD2
CASSHAAAGGPLAKNIQYF
TGTGCCAGCAGCCATGCTGCGGCGGGGGGGCCCCTAGCCAAAAACATTCAGTACTTC
>TRBV25-1|TRBJ2-7|NA|TRBD2
CASSDTSGGLSYEQYF
TGTGCCAGCAGTGATACTAGCGGGGGCCTCTCCTACGAGCAGTACTTC
>TRBV9|TRBJ2-3|NA|TRBD2
CASSSRLAGVSSTDTQYF
TGTGCCAGCAGCTCCAGACTAGCGGGGGTCTCTAGCACAGATACGCAGTATTTT
>TRBV19|TRBJ1-1|NA|NA
CATQTGLDTEAFF
TGTGCCACACAAACAGGGTTGGACACTGAAGCTTTCTTT
>TRBV7-8|TRBJ1-1|NA|TRBD1
CASSRTGRDTEAFF
TGTGCCAGCAGCCGGACAGGGCGTGACACTGAAGCTTTCTTT
>TRBV4-2|TRBJ2-2|NA|NA
CASSLEGRYTGELFF
TGTGCCAGCAGCCTGGAGGGGAGATACACCGGGGAGCTGTTTTTT
>TRBV24-1|TRBJ1-4|NA|NA
CATSDDTGGEEKLFF
TGTGCCACCAGTGATGATACGGGGGGAGAAGAAAAACTGTTTTTT
>TRBV6-6|TRBJ1-1|NA|NA
CASSYSTGNTEAFF
TGTGCCAGCAGTTACTCGACAGGGAACACTGAAGCTTTCTTT
>TRBV7-2|TRBJ2-7|NA|TRBD1
CASSRSQGYEQYF
TGTGCCAGCAGCCGTTCACAGGGGTACGAGCAGTACTTC
>TRBV7-3|TRBJ1-1|NA|TRBD1
CASSLEDRLATEAFF
TGTGCCAGCAGCTTAGAGGACAGGCTGGCGACTGAAGCTTTCTTT
>TRBV2|TRBJ2-1|NA|TRBD1
CASSEGTGHGEQFF
TGTGCCAGCAGCGAAGGGACAGGTCACGGTGAGCAGTTCTTC
>TRBV2|TRBJ2-3|NA|TRBD2
CASSEASGEVTDTQYF
TGTGCCAGCAGTGAGGCTAGCGGGGAGGTCACAGATACGCAGTATTTT
>TRBV27|TRBJ1-1|few|TRBD1
CASSLSLGQGSTEAFF
TGTGCCAGCAGTTTATCGTTGGGACAGGGAAGCACTGAAGCTTTCTTT
>TRBV30|TRBJ1-1|once|NA
CAWRRRGGTEAFF
TGTGCCTGGAGGCGCCGGGGGGGAACTGAAGCTTTCTTT
>TRBV6-5|TRBJ2-2|NA|TRBD1
CASKEWTGNTGELFF
TGTGCCAGTAAAGAATGGACAGGCAACACCGGGGAGCTGTTTTTT
>TRBV6-5|TRBJ1-2|NA|TRBD1
CASSIFKGALQGYTF
TGTGCCAGCAGTATTTTTAAGGGGGCCCTTCAGGGCTACACCTTC
>TRBV4-1|TRBJ1-5|NA|TRBD1
CASSRAPGQYSNQPQHF
TGCGCCAGCAGTCGCGCTCCGGGACAGTATAGCAATCAGCCCCAGCATTTT